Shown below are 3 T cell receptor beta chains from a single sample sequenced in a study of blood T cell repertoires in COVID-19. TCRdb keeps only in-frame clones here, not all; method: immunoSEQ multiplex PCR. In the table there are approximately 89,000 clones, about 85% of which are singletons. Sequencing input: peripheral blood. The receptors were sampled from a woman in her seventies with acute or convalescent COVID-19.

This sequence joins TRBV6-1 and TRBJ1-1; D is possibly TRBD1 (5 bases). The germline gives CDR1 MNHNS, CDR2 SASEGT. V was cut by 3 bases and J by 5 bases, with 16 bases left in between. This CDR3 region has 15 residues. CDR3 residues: CASSEDRGMETEAFF. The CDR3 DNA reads TGTGCCAGCAGTGAGGACCGGGGGATGGAAACTGAAGCTTTCTTT.

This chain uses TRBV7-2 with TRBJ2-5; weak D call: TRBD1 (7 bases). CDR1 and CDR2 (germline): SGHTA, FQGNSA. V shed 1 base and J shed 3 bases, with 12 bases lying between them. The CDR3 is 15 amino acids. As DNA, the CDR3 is TGTGCCAGCAGCTTAGGGGGCAGGGGGGAAGAGACCCAGTACTTC. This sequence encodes CASSLGGRGEETQYF.

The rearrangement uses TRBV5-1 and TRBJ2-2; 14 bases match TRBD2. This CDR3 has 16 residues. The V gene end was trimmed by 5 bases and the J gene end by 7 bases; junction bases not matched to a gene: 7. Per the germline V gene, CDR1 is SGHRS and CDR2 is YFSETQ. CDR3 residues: CASRVTSGGANGELFF. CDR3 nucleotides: TGCGCCAGCAGAGTGACTAGCGGGGGGGCGAACGGGGAGCTGTTTTTT. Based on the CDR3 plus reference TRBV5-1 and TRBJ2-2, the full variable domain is KAGVTQTPRYLIKTRGQQVTLSCSPISGHRSVSWYQQTPGQGLQFLFEYFSETQRNKGNFPGRFSGRQFSNSRSEMNVSTLELGDSALYLCASRVTSGGANGELFFGEGSRLTVL.